The next 20 T cell receptor beta chains were all read from a single sample in a study of shared clonotypes between healthy human individuals. Produced via immunoSEQ multiplex PCR; TCRdb's table is partial and in-frame only. The table lists 650,000 to 750,000 clones, 55% to 75% of them singletons. The sample consisted of memory CD4+ T cells sorted from blood. Subset of the sample: CD45RA-negative fraction. These receptors all stem from a woman aged 25-40 years in good health.

Only a few counts were recorded for this clone. The rearrangement joins TRBV28 to TRBJ2-5; D call uncertain. There are 14 residues in the CDR3. The V gene lost 3 bases and the J gene lost 3 bases, with 11 bases spanning the gap. Germline CDR1 is MDHEN and CDR2 is SYDVKM. CDR3 sequence (DNA): TGTGCCAGCAGTTTTGCAGCAAGAGAAGAGACCCAGTACTTC. It codes for CASSFAAREETQYF.

J is TRBJ2-3 and V is TRBV4-1; maybe TRBD2 (7 bases). In germline, CDR1 is MGHRA, CDR2 YSYEKL. This CDR3 is built from 16 residues. V dropped 0 bases and J dropped 4 bases, with 14 bases sitting between them. CDR3 protein: CASSQDGRGGPDTQYF. The CDR3 DNA sequence: TGCGCCAGCAGCCAAGATGGCAGGGGAGGGCCAGATACGCAGTATTTT.

This clone was found once. This chain joins TRBV7-9 and TRBJ1-1, with D maybe TRBD1 (6 bases). V lost 4 bases and J 0 bases, leaving 15 bases between the germline ends. The germline gives CDR1 SEHNR, CDR2 FQNEAQ (reference sequence). This CDR3 has 16 residues. The CDR3 is CASSSVGGHMNTEAFF. CDR3 DNA sequence: TGTGCCAGCAGCTCCGTAGGGGGACACATGAACACTGAAGCTTTCTTT.

The chain carries TRBV5-1 and TRBJ2-1; 13 bases agree with TRBD2. The germline gives CDR1 SGHRS, CDR2 YFSETQ. The trim removed 6 bases at V and 7 bases at J, leaving 4 bases unmatched. This CDR3 is built from 14 residues. As DNA, the CDR3 is TGCGCCAGCACCCCACTAGCGGGAGGGAATGAGCAGTTCTTC. Encoded protein: CASTPLAGGNEQFF. Full variable domain (remainder filled in from reference TRBV5-1 and TRBJ2-1): KAGVTQTPRYLIKTRGQQVTLSCSPISGHRSVSWYQQTPGQGLQFLFEYFSETQRNKGNFPGRFSGRQFSNSRSEMNVSTLELGDSALYLCASTPLAGGNEQFFGPGTRLTVL.

This clone appeared once. The V and J genes are TRBV5-4 and TRBJ2-4, with D perhaps being TRBD1 or TRBD2 (5 bases each). This CDR3 has 15 residues. V was cut by 4 bases and J by 0 bases, with 11 bases left in between. Germline values: CDR1 SGHNT, CDR2 YYREEE (reference sequence). DNA of the CDR3: TGTGCCAGCAGCCGGGACGGACTAGCCAAAAACATTCAGTACTTC. This translates into CASSRDGLAKNIQYF.

The V gene is TRBV30, the J gene TRBJ2-2; TRBD2 matches 13 bases. The germline V gene has CDR1 GTSNPN and CDR2 SVGIG (reference sequence). The CDR3 length is 15 residues. Trimming took 6 bases from V and 6 from J; bases not matched to a gene: 7. CDR3 protein: CACSLAGGQSGELFF. DNA for the CDR3: TGTGCCTGCTCACTAGCGGGAGGGCAGTCCGGGGAGCTGTTTTTT.

The rearrangement links TRBV7-2 to TRBJ1-2, with D uncertain. This CDR3 has 15 residues. Trimming pared 8 bases from V and 8 bases from J, leaving 24 bases between. Germline V gene data show CDR1 as SGHTA and CDR2 as FQGNSA. The CDR3 sequence: CASSLSAALSEGYTF. In DNA, the CDR3 is TGTGCCAGCTCGCTTAGCGCTGCACTCTCGGAAGGCTACACCTTC. The full variable domain, completed using reference TRBV7-2 and TRBJ1-2, is GAGVSQSPSNKVTEKGKDVELRCDPISGHTALYWYRQSLGQGLEFLIYFQGNSAPDKSGLPSDRFSAERTGGSVSTLTIQRTQQEDSAVYLCASSLSAALSEGYTFGSGTRLTVV.

J is TRBJ2-3 and V is TRBV7-2, with D tentatively TRBD2 (5 bases). Germline V lookup: CDR1 SGHTA, CDR2 FQGNSA. CDR3 size: 15 residues. Trimming took 10 bases from V and 2 from J, leaving 19 bases between them. In DNA form, the CDR3 reads TGTGCCACCCCCCCGGGTAGACTAAACACAGATACGCAGTATTTT. Its protein product is CATPPGRLNTDTQYF.

This chain links TRBV28 with TRBJ2-1, with D unresolved. The CDR3 loop spans 18 amino acids. Trimming removed 2 bases from V and 4 bases from J, with 21 bases in between. Germline V gene data show CDR1 as MDHEN and CDR2 as SYDVKM. The chain's CDR3 is CASSLRRGRVNVYNEQFF. For the CDR3, the DNA is TGTGCCAGCAGTTTACGGCGTGGTCGGGTGAATGTGTACAATGAGCAGTTCTTC. Full variable domain (missing parts from reference TRBV28 and TRBJ2-1): DVKVTQSSRYLVKRTGEKVFLECVQDMDHENMFWYRQDPGLGLRLIYFSYDVKMKEKGDIPEGYSVSREKKERFSLILESASTNQTSMYLCASSLRRGRVNVYNEQFFGPGTRLTVL.

J is TRBJ1-2 and V is TRBV5-8; D gene uncertain. This CDR3 spans 12 amino acids. Trimming shortened V by 3 bases and J by 8 bases, and 11 bases separated the two germline ends. Germline-derived CDR1 and CDR2 are SGHTS and YDEGEE. The CDR3, as DNA: TGTGCCAGCAGCTCGGACCGGAGGGGCTACACCTTC. It encodes CASSSDRRGYTF.

The CDR3 DNA sequence: TGTGCCAGCAGGTGGACCGGGACTAGCGTTTACGAGCAGTACTTC. As protein: CASRWTGTSVYEQYF. This chain connects TRBV2 to TRBJ2-7; 10 bases map to TRBD2. The CDR3 spans 15 residues. Germline values: CDR1 SNHLY, CDR2 FYNNEI. Trimming cost V 6 bases and J 4 bases; bases outside gene matches: 9.

The chain recombines TRBV2 with TRBJ2-3, with D possibly being TRBD1 (5 bases). Between the trimmed V and J ends, which lost 3 bases and 1 base, there was a span of 8 bases. Germline CDR1 and CDR2: SNHLY and FYNNEI. The CDR3 has 14 residues. The CDR3, as DNA: TGTGCCAGCAGTGACAGGGCAGGCACAGATACGCAGTATTTT. This encodes CASSDRAGTDTQYF.

The chain has TRBV11-2 and TRBJ2-2; D may be TRBD1 (5 bases). The germline V gene encodes CDR1 SGHAT and CDR2 FQNNGV. This CDR3 is 15 amino acids long. Trimming cost V 1 base and J 2 bases, with 8 bases left between them. The CDR3 DNA is TGTGCCAGCAGCTTAGGTGACAGAAACACCGGGGAGCTGTTTTTT. The encoded protein is CASSLGDRNTGELFF. Full variable domain (rest looked up from reference TRBV11-2 and TRBJ2-2): EAGVAQSPRYKIIEKRQSVAFWCNPISGHATLYWYQQILGQGPKLLIQFQNNGVVDDSQLPKDRFSAERLKGVDSTLKIQPAKLEDSAVYLCASSLGDRNTGELFFGEGSRLTVL.

The chain carries TRBV28 and TRBJ2-2; D is undetermined. The CDR3 has 15 amino acids. V gave up 5 bases and J gave up 5 bases, with 15 bases separating them. Germline assignment: CDR1 MDHEN and CDR2 SYDVKM. The CDR3 loop is CASSRSLRVTGELFF. Here the CDR3 DNA reads TGTGCCAGCAGTCGGTCGCTCCGGGTGACCGGGGAGCTGTTTTTT.

This clone showed up just a few times. The chain employs TRBV6-5 and TRBJ1-1; D is uncertain. The CDR3 runs 11 residues. The V and J ends lost 8 bases and 1 base respectively, with 5 bases between them. CDR1 and CDR2 from the germline V gene are MNHEY and SVGAGI. The chain's CDR3 is CASWGNTEAFF. CDR3 coding DNA: TGTGCCAGCTGGGGGAACACTGAAGCTTTCTTT.

This chain links TRBV7-2 with TRBJ1-1, with 7 bases fitting TRBD1. CDR1 and CDR2 from the germline V gene are SGHTA and FQGNSA. V gave up 4 bases and J gave up 6 bases; unmatched junction bases: 5. This CDR3 is built from 13 residues. The DNA of the CDR3 is TGTGCCAGCAGCTCTCGACAGGGCGCTGAAGCTTTCTTT. This sequence encodes CASSSRQGAEAFF. The full variable domain, in which reference TRBV7-2 and TRBJ1-1 provide the parts outside the CDR3, is GAGVSQSPSNKVTEKGKDVELRCDPISGHTALYWYRQSLGQGLEFLIYFQGNSAPDKSGLPSDRFSAERTGGSVSTLTIQRTQQEDSAVYLCASSSRQGAEAFFGQGTRLTVV.

Concerning this clone itself: The sample holds other DNA sequences that translate to the same CDR3. The chain couples TRBV2 to TRBJ1-2; D ambiguous. Trimming took 4 bases from V and 0 from J, leaving 6 bases between them. The CDR3 totals 13 residues. In germline, CDR1 is SNHLY, CDR2 FYNNEI. CDR3 amino acids: CASSAGTNYGYTF. CDR3 coding DNA: TGTGCCAGCAGTGCAGGCACTAACTATGGCTACACCTTC.

The chain is built from TRBV5-1 and TRBJ2-7; tentatively, D is TRBD1 (6 bases). In germline, CDR1 is SGHRS, CDR2 YFSETQ. The CDR3 sequence is 14 residues long. Deletions cut 2 bases from V and 0 bases from J, with 9 bases between. DNA of the CDR3: TGCGCCAGCAGCTTAGACAGGACCTCCTACGAGCAGTACTTC. Encoded protein: CASSLDRTSYEQYF.

V is TRBV28 and J is TRBJ1-2; D possibly corresponds to TRBD1 (5 bases). CDR1 is MDHEN and CDR2 is SYDVKM in the germline V gene. V was clipped by 5 bases and J by 4 bases, with 17 bases between them. The CDR3 runs to 15 residues. CDR3 amino acids: CASSISGWWGYGYTF. CDR3 in DNA: TGTGCCAGCAGTATCTCAGGGTGGTGGGGCTATGGCTACACCTTC.

The CDR3 DNA reads as TGTGCCAGCAGCCAACAAAGCTTTCTGAGACGGTCCGTAGGGGAGACCCAGTACTTC. It is translated as CASSQQSFLRRSVGETQYF. The rearrangement links TRBV4-2 to TRBJ2-5; D call uncertain. Between the trimmed V and J ends, which lost 2 bases and 5 bases, there was a span of 27 bases. Looked up from germline, CDR1 is LGHNA and CDR2 is YNFKEQ. The CDR3 has 19 amino acids.